This TCR beta chain originates from a study of cytomegalovirus exposure and HLA in healthy donors. About the study: The 100 to 150 validation repertoires matched the roughly 670 first-cohort repertoires in platform, a later analysis reported.

The study, taken as a whole, reports: TCR beta chains numbering 164 were designated cytomegalovirus-associated. Testing in vitro showed three CMV-associated chains specific for CMV antigens.

On this clone itself: Its antigen is currently unknown.

Germline-derived CDR1 and CDR2 are MRHNA and SNTAGT. The CDR3 is 15 amino acids. Trimming stripped 4 bases from V and 6 bases from J, with 18 bases between. The donors were members of the roughly 130-subject validation cohort (separate from the approximately 650-subject first cohort). Method: immunoSEQ multiplex PCR; TCRdb's copy keeps in-frame clones and lacks some. Here the sample spans roughly 120,000 clones, approximately 88% being singletons. Sequencing was performed on PBMCs. The TCR sequence derives from a young woman in good health and CMV-seropositive. The chain carries TRBV6-4 and TRBJ1-1; tentatively, D is TRBD1 (6 bases). CDR3 loop: CASSVTSGTSAEAFF. In DNA, the CDR3 is TGTGCCAGCAGTGTAACATCCGGGACATCGGCTGAAGCTTTCTTT.